Listed here are 29 T cell receptor beta chains from one sample, sequenced in a study of cytotoxic CD8 clonotypes in ibrutinib-treated CLL. Method: immunoSEQ multiplex PCR; TCRdb's copy keeps in-frame clones and lacks some. The sample carries approximately 320,000 clones, 67% recorded once. This specimen consisted of PBMCs, obtained after 36 months of ibrutinib treatment. These TCRs come from a human donor with chronic lymphocytic leukemia.

The V and J genes are TRBV10-3 and TRBJ1-4; a weak D match, TRBD1 (5 bases). The V and J ends lost 2 bases and 15 bases respectively, with 13 bases between them. CDR1 ENHRY and CDR2 SYGVKD come from the germline V gene. This CDR3 region has 12 residues. CDR3 sequence: CAISEGRAHMFF. The CDR3 DNA reads TGTGCCATCAGTGAGGGCAGGGCTCACATGTTTTTT.

The rearrangement joins TRBV6-5 to TRBJ1-2; D call uncertain. Germline CDR1 is MNHEY and CDR2 is SVGAGI. The germline V and J ends were trimmed by 2 bases and 9 bases, with 7 bases remaining between them. The length of the CDR3 is 11 residues. Here the CDR3 reads CASSYGRSYTF. Written as DNA, the CDR3 is TGTGCCAGCAGTTACGGGCGTAGCTACACCTTC.

The chain employs TRBV2 and TRBJ2-3; D perhaps matches TRBD2 (6 bases). Trimming removed 6 bases at V and 3 bases at J, with 19 bases between. The CDR3 runs 16 residues. CDR1 SNHLY and CDR2 FYNNEI come from the germline V gene. CDR3 nucleotide sequence: TGTGCCAGCAGGACTAGGGCCAACTGGGGGACAGATACGCAGTATTTT. This codes for CASRTRANWGTDTQYF.

The chain uses TRBV21-1 and TRBJ1-1; TRBD1 was called by the table and not checked on the DNA. TRBV21-1 is a pseudogene. The length of the CDR3 is 12 residues. Here the CDR3 reads CASRVEGAEAFF. CDR3 DNA: TGTGCCAGCAGAGTAGAGGGGGCTGAAGCTTTCTTT.

The V call is TRBV5-1, the J call TRBJ2-2; D ambiguous. The CDR3 length is 14 residues. Germline V lookup: CDR1 SGHRS, CDR2 YFSETQ. V was cut by 1 base and J by 7 bases, with 11 bases left in between. The CDR3 DNA sequence: TGCGCCAGCAGCTTGAAAGGGTTCTACGGGGAGCTGTTTTTT. It encodes CASSLKGFYGELFF.

The chain employs TRBV4-1 and TRBJ1-1; maybe TRBD1 (6 bases). Trimming cost V 5 bases and J 2 bases, with 9 bases left between them. The CDR3 covers 13 residues. Looked up from germline, CDR1 is MGHRA and CDR2 is YSYEKL. Here the CDR3 reads CASSGTPNTEAFF. CDR3 coding DNA: TGCGCCAGCAGCGGGACACCTAACACTGAAGCTTTCTTT.

This clone appeared a few times. This sequence joins TRBV5-4 and TRBJ2-5; TRBD2 agrees at 12 bases. The germline V gene encodes CDR1 SGHNT and CDR2 YYREEE (reference sequence). V lost 2 bases to trimming and J lost 5 bases; unmatched junction nucleotides: 4. The length of the CDR3 is 15 residues. The CDR3 is CASSFSSGRAETQYF. CDR3 DNA sequence: TGTGCCAGCAGCTTCTCTAGCGGGAGGGCTGAGACCCAGTACTTC. Filled out from reference TRBV5-4 and TRBJ2-5, the complete variable domain reads ETGVTQSPTHLIKTRGQQVTLRCSSQSGHNTVSWYQQALGQGPQFIFQYYREEENGRGNFPPRFSGLQFPNYSSELNVNALELDDSALYLCASSFSSGRAETQYFGPGTRLLVL.

V is TRBV25-1 and J is TRBJ2-7; TRBD1 might be the D (6 bases). Germline V gives CDR1 MGHDK, CDR2 SYGVNS. V was cut by 6 bases and J by 7 bases, with 13 bases left in between. The CDR3 consists of 12 residues. CDR3: CASRPGTREQYF. The CDR3 DNA sequence: TGTGCCAGCAGGCCCGGGACAAGGGAGCAGTACTTC.

Remarks on this clone: Other DNA sequences from this sample encode an identical CDR3 as well. The chain uses TRBV20-1 and TRBJ2-1; unclear D gene. The germline V gene encodes CDR1 DFQATT and CDR2 SNEGSKA (reference sequence). The CDR3 extends over 10 amino acids. The ends were cut back, 3 bases at V and 7 bases at J, with 4 bases in the middle. CDR3 bases: TGCAGTGCTAGTCGAAATGAGCAGTTCTTC. Amino acids: CSASRNEQFF.

This chain links TRBV5-1 with TRBJ2-1, with 10 bases matching TRBD2. J was trimmed by 8 bases and V by 7 bases; bases with no gene match: 12. This CDR3 region has 15 residues. CDR1 and CDR2 (germline): SGHRS, YFSETQ. Here the CDR3 DNA reads TGCGCCAGCTCCCCTCAGACTAGCGGGTTGGATGAGCAGTTCTTC. It is translated as CASSPQTSGLDEQFF.

V gene TRBV29-1 combines with J gene TRBJ2-3, with TRBD2 as a possible D gene (5 bases). Trimming left V 4 bases short and J 1 base short, with 9 bases between. CDR3 length equals 13 residues. Germline V gene data show CDR1 as SQVTM and CDR2 as ANQGSEA. CDR3 sequence: CSVGGIGTDTQYF. Here the CDR3 DNA reads TGCAGCGTTGGAGGGATTGGCACAGATACGCAGTATTTT.

The chain has TRBV9 and TRBJ2-3; D is unresolved. This CDR3 is built from 14 residues. Trimming pared 1 base from V and 6 bases from J, leaving 12 bases between. Germline V CDR1 and CDR2: SGDLS, YYNGEE. For the CDR3, the DNA is TGTGCCAGCAGCGTAAGTTGGGTGCAGGATACGCAGTATTTT. Protein sequence: CASSVSWVQDTQYF. Full variable domain (missing parts from reference TRBV9 and TRBJ2-3): DSGVTQTPKHLITATGQRVTLRCSPRSGDLSVYWYQQSLDQGLQFLIQYYNGEERAKGNILERFSAQQFPDLHSELNLSSLELGDSALYFCASSVSWVQDTQYFGPGTRLTVL.

This clone was counted between two and nine times. The V gene is TRBV9, the J gene TRBJ1-2; D is unresolved. The CDR3 totals 15 residues. The V end was cut by 0 bases, the J end by 0 bases, with 9 bases between. Germline V gene data show CDR1 as SGDLS and CDR2 as YYNGEE. For the CDR3, the DNA is TGTGCCAGCAGCGTAGCTTATGGGTCTAACTATGGCTACACCTTC. Translation gives CASSVAYGSNYGYTF.

The chain combines TRBV9 with TRBJ2-7, with 11 positions matching TRBD2. The V gene's germline CDR1 is SGDLS and CDR2 YYNGEE. The ends lost 3 bases at V and 3 bases at J; junction bases unmatched: 5. CDR3 size: 15 residues. The CDR3 bases are TGTGCCAGCAGCGCCGCCGGGACTAGCGGCTACGAGCAGTACTTC. The encoded protein is CASSAAGTSGYEQYF.

This chain uses TRBV27 with TRBJ2-1, with D tentatively TRBD1 or TRBD2 (5 bases each). The germline V gene has CDR1 MNHEY and CDR2 SMNVEV (reference sequence). This CDR3 contains 16 residues. Trimming shortened V by 10 bases and J by 0 bases, and 19 bases separated the two germline ends. Here the CDR3 reads CATGDHLRGSYNEQFF. The CDR3 DNA is TGTGCCACCGGGGACCATTTACGGGGCTCCTACAATGAGCAGTTCTTC.

The chain has TRBV5-1 and TRBJ1-1; D not resolved. Germline loops: CDR1 SGHRS, CDR2 YFSETQ. This CDR3 has 15 residues. V was pared by 2 bases and J by 1 base, with 12 bases between. DNA of the CDR3: TGCGCCAGCAGCTTCCGACCACAGCAGAACACTGAAGCTTTCTTT. It yields the protein CASSFRPQQNTEAFF.

The chain uses TRBV9 and TRBJ2-3; D gene ambiguous. The germline CDR1 and CDR2 sequences are SGDLS and YYNGEE. The CDR3 has 16 residues. V lost 0 bases and J 0 bases, leaving 11 bases between the germline ends. CDR3 nucleotides: TGTGCCAGCAGCGTAGGATCGCGGCGAAGCACAGATACGCAGTATTTT. Its protein product is CASSVGSRRSTDTQYF.

The rearrangement joins TRBV6-5 to TRBJ1-1, with a weak D call TRBD1 (6 bases). This CDR3 region has 15 residues. CDR1 is MNHEY and CDR2 is SVGAGI in the germline V gene. The ends were cut back, 5 bases at V and 2 bases at J, with 15 bases in the middle. The CDR3 coding sequence is TGTGCCAGCAGTCGCGGGACACGCTTAAACACTGAAGCTTTCTTT. Residues: CASSRGTRLNTEAFF.

The chain has TRBV10-3 and TRBJ1-2; TRBD1 might be the D (5 bases). The V gene's germline CDR1 is ENHRY and CDR2 SYGVKD. V lost 10 bases and J 2 bases, leaving 14 bases between the germline ends. The CDR3 spans 13 residues. CDR3 region: CATRGTVNYGYTF. The CDR3 DNA sequence: TGTGCCACCCGAGGGACGGTGAACTATGGCTACACCTTC.

The gene calls are TRBV15 and TRBJ2-7; 12 bases fit TRBD1. The germline CDR1 and CDR2 sequences are LNHNV and YYDKDF (reference sequence). This CDR3 has 17 residues. With V trimmed by 5 bases and J by 6 bases, 14 bases remained unmatched. This CDR3 is CATSGRLSGTGGLEQYF. The CDR3 nucleotides are TGTGCCACCAGCGGACGTCTCTCCGGGACAGGGGGCCTCGAGCAGTACTTC.

The V call is TRBV19, the J call TRBJ2-5, with unresolved D. Between the trimmed V and J ends, which lost 2 bases and 1 base, there was a span of 11 bases. Germline CDR1 reads LNHDA; CDR2 reads SQIVND (reference sequence). The CDR3 loop spans 15 amino acids. The CDR3: CASSIRVQIQETQYF. Written as DNA, the CDR3 is TGTGCCAGTAGTATAAGGGTACAGATCCAAGAGACCCAGTACTTC.

This clone was seen a handful of times. The rearrangement uses TRBV5-6 and TRBJ1-2; TRBD1 agrees at 8 bases. Germline values: CDR1 SGHDT, CDR2 YYEEEE. J was trimmed by 4 bases and V by 5 bases; bases with no gene match: 7. CDR3 length: 14 amino acids. The CDR3 here is CASRFDRGSYGYTF. Written as DNA, the CDR3 is TGTGCCAGCAGATTTGACAGGGGATCCTATGGCTACACCTTC.

The gene calls are TRBV10-3 and TRBJ2-3, with D possibly TRBD1 on 5 matching bases. V lost 5 bases and J lost 3, with 15 bases in between. This CDR3 has 15 residues. In germline, CDR1 is ENHRY, CDR2 SYGVKD. Here the CDR3 reads CAISSGLLGTDTQYF. DNA for the CDR3: TGTGCCATCAGTTCAGGGTTGTTGGGGACAGATACGCAGTATTTT.

CDR3 protein: CASSSPRETSYEQYF. CDR3 DNA sequence: TGTGCCAGCAGCTCCCCCAGGGAAACCTCCTACGAGCAGTACTTC. This chain joins TRBV6-5 and TRBJ2-7, with D perhaps matching TRBD1 (5 bases). The V end lost 6 bases, the J end lost 0 bases, and 15 bases lay between the germline ends. This CDR3 comprises 15 residues. The germline V gene has CDR1 MNHEY and CDR2 SVGAGI.

This clone was observed a handful of times. The genes are TRBV6-1 and TRBJ2-5; possible D gene TRBD1, 7 bases. CDR1 and CDR2 (germline): MNHNS, SASEGT. The CDR3 is 14 residues long. Trimming removed 5 bases from V and 4 bases from J, with 14 bases in between. The CDR3 reads CASSFGGGPETQYF. CDR3 in DNA: TGTGCCAGCAGTTTTGGAGGGGGCCCAGAGACCCAGTACTTC.

CDR3 coding DNA: TGTGCCAGCAGTTACGGCTGGACAAGCAGGTCAGATACGCAGTATTTT. Translation gives CASSYGWTSRSDTQYF. The chain couples TRBV6-5 to TRBJ2-3, with D perhaps TRBD1 (5 bases). Germline CDR1 MNHEY, CDR2 SVGAGI. The CDR3 totals 16 residues. Deletions cut 2 bases from V and 4 bases from J, with 16 bases between.

The chain recombines TRBV12-5 with TRBJ1-3; TRBD1 matches 8 bases. This CDR3 contains 17 residues. J was trimmed by 3 bases and V by 2 bases; bases with no gene match: 9. CDR1 LGHNT and CDR2 FRNRAP come from the germline V gene. The CDR3 reads CASGLRAGGFGGNTIYF. In DNA form, the CDR3 reads TGTGCTAGTGGTTTGAGAGCAGGGGGCTTCGGTGGAAACACCATATATTTT.

V is TRBV11-2 and J is TRBJ2-7; D may be TRBD1 or TRBD2 (5 bases each). The CDR3 contains 14 residues. V was pared by 1 base and J by 2 bases, with 9 bases between. Looked up from germline, CDR1 is SGHAT and CDR2 is FQNNGV. The CDR3 DNA follows: TGTGCCAGCAGCTTAGGTGGGGGACCCTACGAGCAGTACTTC. Protein product: CASSLGGGPYEQYF.

The chain has TRBV28 and TRBJ2-1; 9 bases line up with TRBD2. This CDR3 has 15 residues. V was pared by 8 bases and J by 3 bases, with 8 bases of the junction left unmatched. Germline lookup yields CDR1 MDHEN and CDR2 SYDVKM. This CDR3 is CASVHSGSFYNEQFF. As DNA, the CDR3 is TGTGCCAGCGTACATAGCGGGAGTTTCTACAATGAGCAGTTCTTC.